A selection of T cell receptor beta chains follows, all from one sample in a study of control samples from healthy donors and cancer patients. Repertoires were generated with immunoSEQ multiplex PCR, while TCRdb's copy carries only in-frame clones and drops some. The table records about 120,000 clones, around 92% of them present only once. The sequenced material came from blood. The receptors here all came from a man aged 50-60 years in good health. The CDR3 runs from the conserved cysteine through the conserved F or W. D genes are given only for firm matches. Only part of the rows carry a size: once, few, many, or a class if the clone is expanded.

size: .
J: TRBJ2-7
D: .
V: TRBV5-4
DNA: TGTGCCAGCAGCTTGATTGAAAGGGACGACGAGCAGTACTTC
CDR3: CASSLIERDDEQYF

size: .
J: TRBJ1-3
D: .
V: TRBV9
DNA: TGTGCCAGCAGCGTAGAAGGGGGCTCTGGAAACACCATATATTTT
CDR3: CASSVEGGSGNTIYF

size: .
J: TRBJ2-4
D: TRBD1
V: TRBV14
DNA: TGTGCCAGCAGCACCAGGGACAGCGACATTCAGTACTTC
CDR3: CASSTRDSDIQYF

size: .
J: TRBJ1-5
D: .
V: TRBV6-5
DNA: TGTGCCAGCACCTTTCCTGGGGGGGGGAATCAGCCCCAGCATTTT
CDR3: CASTFPGGGNQPQHF

size: .
J: TRBJ2-2
D: TRBD1
V: TRBV9
DNA: TGTGCCAGCAGCCCCCTCGGGACAGGGATAAACACCGGGGAGCTGTTTTTT
CDR3: CASSPLGTGINTGELFF

size: .
J: TRBJ1-1
D: .
V: TRBV30
DNA: TGTGCCTGGAGTCCGGACGGGCTGGAGAACACTGAAGCTTTCTTT
CDR3: CAWSPDGLENTEAFF

size: .
J: TRBJ1-5
D: TRBD1
V: TRBV6-1
DNA: TGTGCCAGCAGTGAGGGGACAGGGGCCTTTTATAGCAATCAGCCCCAGCATTTT
CDR3: CASSEGTGAFYSNQPQHF

size: .
J: TRBJ1-4
D: TRBD1
V: TRBV2
DNA: TGTGCCAGCAGTGTTGACAGGGGGTGGAAGGAAAAACTGTTTTTT
CDR3: CASSVDRGWKEKLFF

size: .
J: TRBJ1-3
D: .
V: TRBV5-6
DNA: TGTGCCAGCAGCACGACCCGGGATCTCTCTGGAAACACCATATATTTT
CDR3: CASSTTRDLSGNTIYF

size: once
J: TRBJ2-7
D: .
V: TRBV2
DNA: TGTGCCAGCAGTGAGAAAGGTTACGAGCAGTACTTC
CDR3: CASSEKGYEQYF

size: few
J: TRBJ2-5
D: TRBD1
V: TRBV7-8
DNA: TGTGCCAGCAGCTGGGACAGGGGAGAGACCCAGTACTTC
CDR3: CASSWDRGETQYF

size: .
J: TRBJ1-2
D: .
V: TRBV7-6
DNA: TGTGCCAGCAGCTTAAGCGCCGGGACATTTGGCTACACCTTC
CDR3: CASSLSAGTFGYTF

size: .
J: TRBJ2-1
D: .
V: TRBV5-1
DNA: TGCGCCAGCAGCTTGGCCGGCCCTCTCGATGAGCAGTTCTTC
CDR3: CASSLAGPLDEQFF

size: .
J: TRBJ1-2
D: .
V: TRBV5-1
DNA: TGCGCCAGCAGTCCCGGGACCGTCTATGGCTACACCTTC
CDR3: CASSPGTVYGYTF

size: .
J: TRBJ1-5
D: .
V: TRBV3-1/TRBV3-2
DNA: TGTGCCAGCAGCATGGGAACCTATCAGCCCCAGCATTTT
CDR3: CASSMGTYQPQHF

size: .
J: TRBJ1-1
D: TRBD1
V: TRBV19
DNA: TGTGCCAGTAGTATCGGGACAGGGGGCACTGAAGCTTTCTTT
CDR3: CASSIGTGGTEAFF

size: .
J: TRBJ1-2
D: .
V: TRBV29-1
DNA: TGCAGCGTTGAAGACGGGTTCCTGGGGCTTGGCTACACCTTC
CDR3: CSVEDGFLGLGYTF

size: .
J: TRBJ2-1
D: TRBD2
V: TRBV5-1
DNA: TGCGCCAGCAGCTTGGGCGGGGGGCTCGATGAGCAGTTCTTC
CDR3: CASSLGGGLDEQFF

size: .
J: TRBJ1-1
D: .
V: TRBV12-5
DNA: TGTGCTAGTGGCCCGACGGATACTGAAGCTTTCTTT
CDR3: CASGPTDTEAFF

size: .
J: TRBJ1-1
D: .
V: TRBV2
DNA: TGTGCCATACCTCCCAGGGCCCAGAACACTGAAGCTTTCTTT
CDR3: CAIPPRAQNTEAFF

size: .
J: TRBJ1-5
D: TRBD1
V: TRBV10-2
DNA: TGCGCCAGCAAGGCAGGGGGTCAGCCCCAGCATTTT
CDR3: CASKAGGQPQHF

size: .
J: TRBJ1-5
D: TRBD1
V: TRBV7-2
DNA: TGTGCCAGCAGCTTAGCGACAGGGGGCCGGCAGCCCCAGCATTTT
CDR3: CASSLATGGRQPQHF

size: .
J: TRBJ2-7
D: .
V: TRBV4-3
DNA: TGCGCCAGCAGCCAAGACCAGGGACCCTTCACCTACGAGCAGTACTTC
CDR3: CASSQDQGPFTYEQYF

size: .
J: TRBJ2-4
D: TRBD2
V: TRBV9
DNA: TGTGCCAGCAGCTTCGCTAGCGGGGCAGCCAAAAACATTCAGTACTTC
CDR3: CASSFASGAAKNIQYF

size: .
J: TRBJ1-4
D: .
V: TRBV5-1
DNA: TGCGCCAGCAGCTTGGTGGCGGGTGGGGAAAAACTGTTTTTT
CDR3: CASSLVAGGEKLFF

size: .
J: TRBJ1-5
D: .
V: TRBV19
DNA: TGTGCCAGTAGTATAGGTTTTGGGGCAGGGACCGGCCGACAGCCCCAGCATTTT
CDR3: CASSIGFGAGTGRQPQHF

size: many
J: TRBJ1-2
D: TRBD1
V: TRBV2
DNA: TGTGCCAGCAGTGAAGAACAGGGGGGAGGCTACACCTTC
CDR3: CASSEEQGGGYTF

size: .
J: TRBJ2-1
D: .
V: TRBV18
DNA: TGTGCCAGCTCACCATCACAGACAAGCTTTTACAATGAGCAGTTCTTC
CDR3: CASSPSQTSFYNEQFF

size: .
J: TRBJ2-4
D: .
V: TRBV5-4
DNA: TGTGCCAGCAGCTTGGGAGACAGTAGAGAAGGCAAAAACATTCAGTACTTC
CDR3: CASSLGDSREGKNIQYF

size: .
J: TRBJ2-7
D: .
V: TRBV20-1
DNA: TGCAGTGCTAGAGTAGGCTACGAGCAGTACTTC
CDR3: CSARVGYEQYF

size: .
J: TRBJ2-7
D: TRBD2
V: TRBV7-8
DNA: TGTGCCAGCAGCTTAGCCGGGGGGGTCTTTAGCTCCTACGAGCAGTACTTC
CDR3: CASSLAGGVFSSYEQYF

size: .
J: TRBJ2-1
D: .
V: TRBV27
DNA: TGTGCCAGCAGTTTACGACCAGGGAGGTACAATGAGCAGTTCTTC
CDR3: CASSLRPGRYNEQFF

size: .
J: TRBJ1-2
D: .
V: TRBV7-2
DNA: TGTGCCAGCAGCTTAGGTAATAACGGCATCTATGGCTACACCTTC
CDR3: CASSLGNNGIYGYTF

size: .
J: TRBJ2-7
D: TRBD2
V: TRBV5-1
DNA: TGCGCCAGCAGCTTGGAGTCCGGGGGGGTTGTCGAGCAGTACTTC
CDR3: CASSLESGGVVEQYF

size: .
J: TRBJ2-1
D: TRBD1
V: TRBV25-1
DNA: TGTGCCAGCAGTGCGAGACAGGGTTCCTACAATGAGCAGTTCTTC
CDR3: CASSARQGSYNEQFF

size: .
J: TRBJ1-6
D: .
V: TRBV12-3/TRBV12-4
DNA: TGTGCCAGCAGTAGTAATAATTCACCCCTCCACTTT
CDR3: CASSSNNSPLHF

size: .
J: TRBJ2-2
D: .
V: TRBV12-3/TRBV12-4
DNA: TGTGCCAGCGGCGCCGGGGAGCTGTTTTTT
CDR3: CASGAGELFF

size: .
J: TRBJ1-2
D: .
V: TRBV28
DNA: TGTGCCAGCAGTTTAACGGGCACCAACTATGGCTACACCTTC
CDR3: CASSLTGTNYGYTF

size: .
J: TRBJ1-4
D: TRBD1
V: TRBV4-3
DNA: TGCGCCAGCAGCCAAGAGGGAGGGGGCACTAATGAAAAACTGTTTTTT
CDR3: CASSQEGGGTNEKLFF

size: .
J: TRBJ1-1
D: .
V: TRBV5-6
DNA: TGTGCCAGCAGCTTTCAGGCAGGAGACACTGAAGCTTTCTTT
CDR3: CASSFQAGDTEAFF

size: once
J: TRBJ2-3
D: .
V: TRBV24-1
DNA: TGTGCCACCAGTGATGGCGTCCCCCTCGCAGATACGCAGTATTTT
CDR3: CATSDGVPLADTQYF

size: .
J: TRBJ1-2
D: TRBD1
V: TRBV19
DNA: TGTGCCAGTAGTATAGTCCGAGACAGGGGGCTGTATGGCTACACCTTC
CDR3: CASSIVRDRGLYGYTF